The next 19 T cell receptor beta chains were all read from a single sample in a study of blood T cell repertoires in COVID-19. Profiling relied on immunoSEQ multiplex PCR, and the TCRdb table lists in-frame clones only, not all of them. In the table there are 150,000 to 200,000 clones, under 80% of which are singletons. Sequences were obtained from PBMCs or T cells enriched from blood (not recorded which). The receptors derive from a woman in her forties or fifties with acute COVID-19.

The J gene is TRBJ2-5, the V gene TRBV5-1; the D gene is possibly TRBD2 (6 bases). V was cut by 2 bases and J by 5 bases, with 13 bases left in between. The germline V gene has CDR1 SGHRS and CDR2 YFSETQ. The CDR3 totals 14 residues. CDR3 region: CASSLGDLGETQYF. Written as DNA, the CDR3 is TGCGCCAGCAGCTTAGGGGACTTAGGGGAGACCCAGTACTTC.

The genes are TRBV4-1 and TRBJ2-5, with D tentatively TRBD1 (5 bases). This CDR3 is built from 13 residues. Germline-derived CDR1 and CDR2 are MGHRA and YSYEKL. V lost 4 bases and J 9 bases, leaving 15 bases between the germline ends. CDR3 sequence: CASSRTPESAQYF. The CDR3 DNA follows: TGCGCCAGCAGCCGGACACCCGAGTCGGCCCAGTACTTC.

V is TRBV7-2 and J is TRBJ2-1, with a tentative D call TRBD1 (6 bases). Trimming left V 0 bases short and J 7 bases short, with 10 bases between. The CDR3 is 14 residues long. Germline values: CDR1 SGHTA, CDR2 FQGNSA. This CDR3 reads CASSLADSPNEQFF. For the CDR3, the DNA is TGTGCCAGCAGCTTAGCGGACAGTCCTAATGAGCAGTTCTTC.

This clone occurred once. This rearrangement joins TRBV4-2 to TRBJ2-6; D unclear. The CDR3 has 16 amino acids. V lost 1 base and J lost 0, with 7 bases in between. Germline V CDR1 and CDR2: LGHNA, YNFKEQ. The CDR3 spells CASSQGSASGANVLTF. The CDR3, as DNA: TGTGCCAGCAGCCAAGGGAGCGCCTCTGGGGCCAACGTCCTGACTTTC.

The chain recombines TRBV13 with TRBJ2-1; unclear D gene. Trimming cost V 2 bases and J 6 bases, with 11 bases left between them. CDR3 length: 14 residues. The germline CDR1 and CDR2 sequences are PRHDT and FYEKMQ (reference sequence). The CDR3 DNA reads as TGTGCCAGCAGCTTATACAGTGAGTTCAATGAGCAGTTCTTC. Its translation is CASSLYSEFNEQFF.

The sample holds one count of this clone. V usage is TRBV4-1 and J usage is TRBJ1-4, with 8 bases identical to TRBD1. CDR1 is MGHRA and CDR2 is YSYEKL in the germline V gene. This CDR3 has 15 amino acids. V trimming: 4 bases; J trimming: 4 bases; junction bases outside the gene matches: 5. In DNA, the CDR3 is TGCGCCAGCAGCCCCAGGACAGGGAGTAATGAAAAACTGTTTTTT. Its protein product is CASSPRTGSNEKLFF.

The gene calls are TRBV7-9 and TRBJ1-4, with D possibly being TRBD1 (6 bases). CDR1 and CDR2 from the germline V gene are SEHNR and FQNEAQ (reference sequence). There are 13 residues in the CDR3. V was clipped by 7 bases and J by 6 bases, with 12 bases between them. CDR3 sequence reads: CASKRDTYEKLFF. CDR3 nucleotides: TGTGCCAGCAAACGGGACACTTATGAAAAACTGTTTTTT. The full variable domain, with the rest looked up from reference TRBV7-9 and TRBJ1-4, is DTGVSQNPRHKITKRGQNVTFRCDPISEHNRLYWYRQTLGQGPEFLTYFQNEAQLEKSRLLSDRFSAERPKGSFSTLEIQRTEQGDSAMYLCASKRDTYEKLFFGSGTQLSVL.

The J gene is TRBJ2-5, the V gene TRBV7-6, with 7 bases fitting TRBD1. V lost 5 bases to trimming and J lost 2 bases; unmatched junction nucleotides: 5. The germline gives CDR1 SGHVS, CDR2 FNYEAQ. This CDR3 is built from 14 residues. Here the CDR3 reads CASSPGTVQETQYF. The DNA for the CDR3 is TGTGCCAGCAGCCCTGGGACAGTACAAGAGACCCAGTACTTC.

This clone appeared a single time. The J gene is TRBJ2-1, the V gene TRBV2; TRBD2 might be the D (7 bases). Trimming left V 5 bases short and J 7 bases short, with 18 bases between. The CDR3 extends over 15 amino acids. Germline V gene data show CDR1 as SNHLY and CDR2 as FYNNEI. CDR3 loop: CASSPRGGAGNEQFF. CDR3 nucleotide sequence: TGTGCCAGCAGTCCCCGCGGGGGCGCGGGGAATGAGCAGTTCTTC.

The V and J genes are TRBV19 and TRBJ1-2; D perhaps matches TRBD1 (6 bases). CDR3 length: 14 amino acids. The V and J ends lost 8 bases and 4 bases respectively, with 17 bases between them. Germline assignment: CDR1 LNHDA and CDR2 SQIVND (reference sequence). The CDR3, as DNA: TGTGCCAGTCTCCGGGACATGGGGTCCTATGGCTACACCTTC. This gives the protein CASLRDMGSYGYTF. Based on the CDR3 plus reference TRBV19 and TRBJ1-2, the full variable domain is DGGITQSPKYLFRKEGQNVTLSCEQNLNHDAMYWYRQDPGQGLRLIYYSQIVNDFQKGDIAEGYSVSREKKESFPLTVTSAQKNPTAFYLCASLRDMGSYGYTFGSGTRLTVV.

The chain combines TRBV11-2 with TRBJ2-1, with D tentatively TRBD2 (5 bases). The CDR3 consists of 13 residues. The germline CDR1 and CDR2 sequences are SGHAT and FQNNGV. The V gene lost 9 bases and the J gene lost 4 bases, with 13 bases spanning the gap. The CDR3 region is CASRLERYNEQFF. The DNA of the CDR3 is TGTGCCAGTCGCCTCGAGCGGTACAATGAGCAGTTCTTC.

This clone was detected once. CDR3 protein: CASSLGGQGTSPLHF. In nucleotides, the CDR3 is TGCGCCAGCAGCTTGGGGGGACAGGGGACATCACCCCTCCACTTT. The chain carries TRBV5-1 and TRBJ1-6, with TRBD1 matching 10 bases. V lost 0 bases and J lost 10; bases outside the gene matches: 4. CDR3 size: 15 residues. Germline values: CDR1 SGHRS, CDR2 YFSETQ. The full variable domain, completed using reference TRBV5-1 and TRBJ1-6, is KAGVTQTPRYLIKTRGQQVTLSCSPISGHRSVSWYQQTPGQGLQFLFEYFSETQRNKGNFPGRFSGRQFSNSRSEMNVSTLELGDSALYLCASSLGGQGTSPLHFGNGTRLTVT.

This chain links TRBV7-2 with TRBJ1-5; the D is unclear. V lost 11 bases and J 6 bases, leaving 17 bases between the germline ends. Germline assignment: CDR1 SGHTA and CDR2 FQGNSA. CDR3 length equals 13 residues. The DNA for the CDR3 is TGTGCCCGACTAGAGGGTTATGTTCAGCCCCAGCATTTT. Its protein is CARLEGYVQPQHF. The full variable domain, completed using reference TRBV7-2 and TRBJ1-5, is GAGVSQSPSNKVTEKGKDVELRCDPISGHTALYWYRQSLGQGLEFLIYFQGNSAPDKSGLPSDRFSAERTGGSVSTLTIQRTQQEDSAVYLCARLEGYVQPQHFGDGTRLSIL.

CDR3 DNA sequence: TGCAGCGTTGATCCAGGGGAGGGTGAAGCTTTCTTT. It yields the protein CSVDPGEGEAFF. V usage is TRBV29-1 and J usage is TRBJ1-1, with D perhaps matching TRBD1 (6 bases). V lost 3 bases and J lost 7, with 12 bases in between. The CDR3 is 12 amino acids. The germline gives CDR1 SQVTM, CDR2 ANQGSEA.

The J gene is TRBJ2-3, the V gene TRBV20-1; D might be TRBD2 (6 bases). V was cut by 3 bases and J by 2 bases, with 12 bases left in between. Germline CDR1 and CDR2: DFQATT and SNEGSKA (reference sequence). The CDR3 covers 14 residues. The CDR3, as DNA: TGCAGTGCTAGTTCCGCGGGGTACACAGATACGCAGTATTTT. Translated: CSASSAGYTDTQYF.

With respect to this clone: Other DNA sequences of this sample code for an identical CDR3. The rearrangement joins TRBV5-1 to TRBJ1-1, with D possibly TRBD1 on 5 matching bases. Per the germline V gene, CDR1 is SGHRS and CDR2 is YFSETQ. The CDR3 extends over 14 amino acids. The V end was cut by 4 bases, the J end by 2 bases, with 12 bases between. CDR3 bases: TGCGCCAGCAGCCCCCAGGGTGGTAACACTGAAGCTTTCTTT. It specifies CASSPQGGNTEAFF.

This chain joins TRBV28 and TRBJ1-2, with D perhaps matching TRBD1 (5 bases). V was pared by 8 bases and J by 12 bases, with 22 bases between. CDR1 and CDR2 from the germline V gene are MDHEN and SYDVKM. The length of the CDR3 is 13 residues. Here the CDR3 DNA reads TGTGCCAGCTACTCGATCGCCCGGGGGGGAAACACCTTC. The encoded protein is CASYSIARGGNTF.

The chain is built from TRBV2 and TRBJ2-7; a weak D match, TRBD2 (5 bases). CDR1 and CDR2 (germline): SNHLY, FYNNEI. Between the trimmed V and J ends, which lost 6 bases and 3 bases, there was a span of 9 bases. The CDR3 sequence is 12 residues long. The CDR3 reads CASRASGYEQYV. The DNA for the CDR3 is TGTGCCAGCAGAGCAAGCGGCTACGAGCAGTACGTC.

V is TRBV5-1 and J is TRBJ2-3; D might be TRBD1 (7 bases). V was cut by 2 bases and J by 4 bases, with 11 bases left in between. The CDR3 has 14 amino acids. From germline, CDR1 is SGHRS and CDR2 YFSETQ. The CDR3 spells CASSFQGGPDTQYF. The CDR3 nucleotides read TGCGCCAGCAGCTTTCAGGGGGGACCAGATACGCAGTATTTT.